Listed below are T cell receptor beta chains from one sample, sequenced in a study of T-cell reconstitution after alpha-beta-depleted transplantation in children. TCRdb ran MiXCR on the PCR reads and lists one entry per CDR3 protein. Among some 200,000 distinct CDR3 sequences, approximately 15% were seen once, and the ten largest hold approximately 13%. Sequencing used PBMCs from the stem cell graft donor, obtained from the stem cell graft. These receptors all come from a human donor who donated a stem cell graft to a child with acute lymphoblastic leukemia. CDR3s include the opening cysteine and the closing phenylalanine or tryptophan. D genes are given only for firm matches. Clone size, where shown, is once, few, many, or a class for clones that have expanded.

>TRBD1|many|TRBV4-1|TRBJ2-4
CASSSGQAYGNIQYF
TGCGCCAGCAGCTCCGGACAGGCCTATGGGAACATTCAGTACTTC
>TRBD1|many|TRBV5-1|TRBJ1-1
CASRFGTGGSREAFF
TGCGCCAGCAGGTTCGGGACAGGGGGATCACGGGAAGCTTTCTTT
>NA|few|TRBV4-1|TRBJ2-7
CASSQDRVQRIPPTYEQYF
TGCGCCAGCAGCCAAGATCGGGTACAGCGAATCCCCCCAACCTACGAGCAGTACTTC
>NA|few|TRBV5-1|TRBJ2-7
CASSSFGTSFSNNEQYF
TGCGCCAGCAGCTCCTTCGGGACATCCTTTTCAAACAACGAGCAGTACTTC
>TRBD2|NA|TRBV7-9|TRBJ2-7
CASSLATIGEGEQYF
TGTGCCAGCAGCTTAGCAACTATAGGGGAGGGGGAGCAGTACTTC
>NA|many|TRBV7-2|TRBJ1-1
CASSRSDSANTEAFF
TGTGCCAGCAGCCGATCTGACAGTGCGAACACTGAAGCTTTCTTT
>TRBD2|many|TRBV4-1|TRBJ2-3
CASSRISSGSRTDTQYF
TGCGCCAGCAGCCGGATTTCTAGCGGGAGTCGCACAGATACGCAGTATTTT
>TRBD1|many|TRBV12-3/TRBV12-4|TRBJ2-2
CASSLMTGFAGELFF
TGTGCCAGCAGTTTGATGACAGGGTTTGCCGGGGAGCTGTTTTTT
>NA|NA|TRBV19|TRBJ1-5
CASIDGQAYSNQPQHF
TGTGCCAGTATCGATGGGCAGGCCTATAGCAATCAGCCCCAGCATTTT
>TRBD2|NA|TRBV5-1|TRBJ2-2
CASSPFKLAGGPKTGELFF
TGCGCCAGCAGCCCCTTCAAACTAGCGGGAGGGCCGAAGACCGGGGAGCTGTTTTTT
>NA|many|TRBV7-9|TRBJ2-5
CASSLSKGVETQYF
TGTGCCAGCAGCTTAAGTAAAGGGGTGGAGACCCAGTACTTC
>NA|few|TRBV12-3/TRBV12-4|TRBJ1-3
CARGNAGNTIYF
TGTGCCAGGGGCAATGCTGGAAACACCATATATTTT
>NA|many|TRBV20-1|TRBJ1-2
CSATSGFDGYTF
TGCAGTGCCACCTCAGGGTTCGATGGCTACACCTTC
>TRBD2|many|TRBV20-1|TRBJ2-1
CSATMGLAGFGEQFF
TGCAGTGCTACCATGGGACTAGCGGGATTTGGTGAGCAGTTCTTC
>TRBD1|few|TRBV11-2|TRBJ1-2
CASSSETIWDSAPYGYTF
TGTGCCAGCAGCTCAGAGACGATTTGGGACAGTGCACCCTATGGCTACACCTTC
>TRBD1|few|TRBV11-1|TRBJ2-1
CASSPRGNRGSSYNEQFF
TGTGCCAGCAGCCCTCGTGGGAACAGGGGGAGCTCCTACAATGAGCAGTTCTTC
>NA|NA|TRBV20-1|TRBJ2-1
CSDLEGRGTRGYNEQFF
TGCAGTGACTTAGAAGGGCGGGGGACCAGGGGTTACAATGAGCAGTTCTTC
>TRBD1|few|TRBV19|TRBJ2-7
CASSMVQGFNEQYF
TGTGCCAGTAGTATGGTACAGGGGTTCAACGAGCAGTACTTC
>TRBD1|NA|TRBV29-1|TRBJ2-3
CSVDPGPTGWGTDTQYF
TGCAGCGTTGATCCCGGGCCGACAGGGTGGGGGACAGATACGCAGTATTTT
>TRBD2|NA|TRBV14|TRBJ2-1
CASSLASGYGFGQFF
TGTGCCAGCAGCCTAGCTAGCGGGTATGGCTTCGGGCAGTTCTTC
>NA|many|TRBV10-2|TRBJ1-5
CASSESGRDNQPQHF
TGCGCCAGCAGTGAGTCAGGCAGGGACAATCAGCCCCAGCATTTT
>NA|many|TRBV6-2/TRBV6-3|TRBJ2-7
CASTGTPYEQYF
TGTGCCAGCACAGGAACTCCCTACGAGCAGTACTTC
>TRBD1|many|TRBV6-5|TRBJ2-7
CASSLRTGANEQYF
TGTGCCAGCAGTCTCCGGACAGGGGCCAACGAGCAGTACTTC
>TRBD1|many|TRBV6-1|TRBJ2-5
CASAPDREETQYF
TGTGCCAGCGCGCCCGACAGGGAAGAGACCCAGTACTTC
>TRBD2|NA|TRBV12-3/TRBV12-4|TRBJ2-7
CASSATGLSGRYEQYF
TGTGCCAGCAGTGCCACCGGACTAAGCGGGAGGTACGAGCAGTACTTC
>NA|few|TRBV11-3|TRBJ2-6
CASSLDLGLSGANVLTF
TGTGCCAGCAGCTTAGATCTGGGGCTCTCTGGGGCCAACGTCCTGACTTTC
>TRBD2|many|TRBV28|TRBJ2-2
CASRAGAWGELFF
TGTGCCAGCAGGGCGGGAGCCTGGGGGGAGCTGTTTTTT
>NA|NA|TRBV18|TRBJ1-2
CASSPPVRDNYGYTF
TGTGCCAGCTCACCACCGGTGAGGGATAACTATGGCTACACCTTC
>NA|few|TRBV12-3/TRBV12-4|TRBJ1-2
CASSLGGGRELDYGYTF
TGTGCCAGCAGTTTAGGTGGGGGGCGGGAATTAGACTATGGCTACACCTTC
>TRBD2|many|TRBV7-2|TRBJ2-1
CASTFGLAGGNEQFF
TGTGCCAGCACCTTCGGACTAGCGGGAGGCAATGAGCAGTTCTTC
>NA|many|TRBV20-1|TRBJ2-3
CSARRGNTDTQYF
TGCAGTGCGCGAAGGGGGAACACAGATACGCAGTATTTT
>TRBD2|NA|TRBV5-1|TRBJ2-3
CASSPPGLAGSGSTDTQYF
TGCGCCAGCAGCCCACCGGGACTAGCGGGGTCCGGAAGCACAGATACGCAGTATTTT
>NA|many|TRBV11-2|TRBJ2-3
CASSRGDGPRSTQYF
TGTGCCAGCAGCCGAGGGGACGGGCCTCGCAGTACGCAGTATTTT
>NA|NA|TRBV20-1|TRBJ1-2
CSAQKGADFGYTF
TGCAGTGCCCAAAAAGGGGCCGACTTTGGCTACACCTTC
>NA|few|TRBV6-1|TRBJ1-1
CASSERGENTEAFF
TGTGCCAGCAGTGAAAGGGGCGAGAACACTGAAGCTTTCTTT
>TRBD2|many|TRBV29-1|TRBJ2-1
CSVLGLASIYNEQFF
TGCAGCGTCCTCGGACTAGCCTCCATATACAATGAGCAGTTCTTC
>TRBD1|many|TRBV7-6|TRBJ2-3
CASSLGQGADTQYF
TGTGCCAGCAGCCTCGGACAGGGCGCAGATACGCAGTATTTT
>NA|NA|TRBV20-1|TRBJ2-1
CSAGDYNEQFF
TGCAGTGCTGGGGATTACAATGAGCAGTTCTTC
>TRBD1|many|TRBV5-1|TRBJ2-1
CASSLGQGIRDEQFF
TGCGCCAGCAGCCTGGGACAGGGGATAAGGGATGAGCAGTTCTTC
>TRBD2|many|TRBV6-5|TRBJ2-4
CASSLGGAGGRNIQYF
TGTGCCAGCAGCCTGGGGGGGGCGGGGGGAAGAAACATTCAGTACTTC
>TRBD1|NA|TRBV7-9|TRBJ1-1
CASSHEAGGAEAFF
TGTGCCAGCAGCCATGAGGCAGGGGGGGCTGAAGCTTTCTTT
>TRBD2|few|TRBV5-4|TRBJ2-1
CASNPGAGGLNEQFF
TGTGCCAGCAACCCTGGAGCGGGAGGGTTGAATGAGCAGTTCTTC
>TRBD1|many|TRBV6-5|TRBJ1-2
CASSYVTGGGYGYTF
TGTGCCAGCAGTTACGTGACAGGGGGAGGCTATGGCTACACCTTC